A selection of T cell receptor beta chains follows, all from one sample in a study of metastatic and nonmetastatic thyroid tumors. TCRdb re-called clones from the PCR reads using MiXCR. The table lists several thousand clones, 30% to 35% of them singletons. Material for sequencing was tumor tissue. These receptors were obtained from a female donor with papillary thyroid cancer or a benign thyroid nodule (not recorded which). Some clones in this sample may be carry-over from other donors' samples. Both conserved end residues are part of each CDR3. D genes are given only for firm matches. Only part of the rows carry a size: once, few, many, or a class if the clone is expanded.

d_gene: TRBD1
j_gene: TRBJ1-2
abundance: -
v_gene: TRBV24-1
CDR3nt: TGTGCCACCAGTGAGAAACAGGGGTCGGTTGGCTACACCTTC
CDR3aa: CATSEKQGSVGYTF

d_gene: TRBD1
j_gene: TRBJ2-7
abundance: -
v_gene: TRBV7-2
CDR3nt: TGTGCCAGCAGCTTCGACAGGGAGTACGAGCAGTACTTC
CDR3aa: CASSFDREYEQYF

d_gene: TRBD2
j_gene: TRBJ2-5
abundance: once
v_gene: TRBV5-1
CDR3nt: TGCGCCAGCAGCGCCGGACTAGCGGGAAGCGGGGGAGAGACCCAGTACTTC
CDR3aa: CASSAGLAGSGGETQYF

d_gene: -
j_gene: TRBJ1-3
abundance: medium-sized
v_gene: TRBV6-5
CDR3nt: TGCGCCAGCAGTTACACTGGAAACACCATATATTTT
CDR3aa: CASSYTGNTIYF

d_gene: TRBD1
j_gene: TRBJ1-2
abundance: -
v_gene: TRBV24-1
CDR3nt: TGTGCCACCAGTGATATGGGACAGGGGGCCGGGGGCTACACCTTC
CDR3aa: CATSDMGQGAGGYTF

d_gene: -
j_gene: TRBJ1-1
abundance: -
v_gene: TRBV6-1
CDR3nt: TGTGCCAGCAGTGGCGAGTTCCTAACGGAAGCTTTCTTT
CDR3aa: CASSGEFLTEAFF

d_gene: -
j_gene: TRBJ2-6
abundance: medium-sized
v_gene: TRBV5-1
CDR3nt: TGCGCCAGCAGCTGGGCAGGGGGACTCTACTCTGGGGCCAACGTCCTGACTTTC
CDR3aa: CASSWAGGLYSGANVLTF

d_gene: TRBD2
j_gene: TRBJ2-1
abundance: -
v_gene: TRBV11-1
CDR3nt: TGTGCCAGCATGATCCCAAAAGCGGGAGGACGTTCCCTTAATGAGCAGTTCTTC
CDR3aa: CASMIPKAGGRSLNEQFF

d_gene: TRBD2
j_gene: TRBJ2-7
abundance: -
v_gene: TRBV20-1
CDR3nt: TGCAGTGCTAGTAAACCGGGACTAGCGGGAGAAAGTATATCCTACGAGCAGTACTTC
CDR3aa: CSASKPGLAGESISYEQYF

d_gene: -
j_gene: TRBJ2-5
abundance: medium-sized
v_gene: TRBV28
CDR3nt: TGTGCCAGCAGTTTATTCTCCCCAGGTGGTCCCCCCGAGGAAGAGACCCAGTACTTC
CDR3aa: CASSLFSPGGPPEEETQYF

d_gene: TRBD1
j_gene: TRBJ2-6
abundance: large
v_gene: TRBV6-4
CDR3nt: TGTGCCAGCAGTGTTGGACAGGGGACCGGGGCCAACGTCCTGACTTTC
CDR3aa: CASSVGQGTGANVLTF

d_gene: -
j_gene: TRBJ1-6
abundance: few
v_gene: TRBV6-2/TRBV6-3
CDR3nt: TGTGCCAGCAGTTACTCGGGTCAAGCTGGGTCACCCCTCCACTTT
CDR3aa: CASSYSGQAGSPLHF

d_gene: TRBD2
j_gene: TRBJ2-1
abundance: -
v_gene: TRBV20-1
CDR3nt: TGCAGTGCTAGGTTCTCGGTAGCGGGAGACAATGAGCAGTTCTTC
CDR3aa: CSARFSVAGDNEQFF

d_gene: -
j_gene: TRBJ2-3
abundance: medium-sized
v_gene: TRBV12-3/TRBV12-4
CDR3nt: TGTGCCAGCAGTTTAGGAGGGAGCGCAGATACGCAGTATTTT
CDR3aa: CASSLGGSADTQYF

d_gene: -
j_gene: TRBJ2-1
abundance: -
v_gene: TRBV18
CDR3nt: TGTGCCAGTACCGGGGCTTCCTACAATGAGCAGTTCTTC
CDR3aa: CASTGASYNEQFF

d_gene: TRBD2
j_gene: TRBJ2-1
abundance: once
v_gene: TRBV11-2
CDR3nt: TGTGCCAGCAGTGCGGGGGGGCAGGATGAGCAGTTCTTC
CDR3aa: CASSAGGQDEQFF

d_gene: -
j_gene: TRBJ1-4
abundance: -
v_gene: TRBV7-2
CDR3nt: TGTGCCAGCAGCTTTGGACGGCCTAATGAAAAACTGTTTTTT
CDR3aa: CASSFGRPNEKLFF

d_gene: -
j_gene: TRBJ2-5
abundance: medium-sized
v_gene: TRBV3-1
CDR3nt: TGTGCCAGCAGCCAAGGGCGGACGGCCCAGTACTTC
CDR3aa: CASSQGRTAQYF

d_gene: -
j_gene: TRBJ1-1
abundance: once
v_gene: TRBV20-1
CDR3nt: TGCAGTGCTGCGGGACAAGAGCACACTGAAACTTTCTTT
CDR3aa: CSAAGQEHTETFF

d_gene: -
j_gene: TRBJ2-1
abundance: medium-sized
v_gene: TRBV30
CDR3nt: TGTGCCTGGAGGGGCCCCCCGAGTGGTGAGCAGTTCTTC
CDR3aa: CAWRGPPSGEQFF

d_gene: -
j_gene: TRBJ1-1
abundance: medium-sized
v_gene: TRBV20-1
CDR3nt: TGCAGTGCTAGGCAGGGGCGGATTAGGAACACTGAAGCTTTCTTT
CDR3aa: CSARQGRIRNTEAFF

d_gene: TRBD1
j_gene: TRBJ2-2
abundance: many
v_gene: TRBV5-6
CDR3nt: TGTGCCAGCAGCACCCCAGCGGGACAGGGCACCGGGGAGCTGTTTTTT
CDR3aa: CASSTPAGQGTGELFF

d_gene: TRBD2
j_gene: TRBJ2-7
abundance: medium-sized
v_gene: TRBV28
CDR3nt: TGTGCCAGCAGTTTATCGGCTAGCGGGAGGTTCGAGCAGTACTTC
CDR3aa: CASSLSASGRFEQYF

d_gene: -
j_gene: TRBJ2-3
abundance: few
v_gene: TRBV28
CDR3nt: TGTGCCAGCAGTTTTTCCTTGGAACGAAGTGTCACAGATACGCAGTATTTT
CDR3aa: CASSFSLERSVTDTQYF

d_gene: TRBD1
j_gene: TRBJ2-1
abundance: -
v_gene: TRBV7-3
CDR3nt: TGTGCTAGCAGCTTCCGACAGGGGGTAAACAATGAGCAGTTCTTC
CDR3aa: CASSFRQGVNNEQFF

d_gene: TRBD1
j_gene: TRBJ1-2
abundance: -
v_gene: TRBV5-1
CDR3nt: TGCGCCAGCAGCTGGGGGGACAGGGACAACTATGGCTACACCTTC
CDR3aa: CASSWGDRDNYGYTF

d_gene: -
j_gene: TRBJ2-2
abundance: medium-sized
v_gene: TRBV4-1
CDR3nt: TGCGCCAGCAGTCCCACAAGAAACACCGGGGAGCTGTTTTTT
CDR3aa: CASSPTRNTGELFF

d_gene: TRBD2
j_gene: TRBJ2-7
abundance: few
v_gene: TRBV12-3/TRBV12-4
CDR3nt: TGTGCCAGCAGCCCTACTAGCGGGATGGCCTACGAGCAGTACTTC
CDR3aa: CASSPTSGMAYEQYF

d_gene: -
j_gene: TRBJ1-2
abundance: few
v_gene: TRBV28
CDR3nt: TGTGCCAGCTATAAGGCAGGACAATATGGCTACACCTTC
CDR3aa: CASYKAGQYGYTF

d_gene: TRBD1
j_gene: TRBJ2-2
abundance: many
v_gene: TRBV5-4
CDR3nt: TGTGCCAGCAGCTCTCCGGGACAGGGGAGGAGCGGGGAGCTGTTTTTT
CDR3aa: CASSSPGQGRSGELFF

d_gene: TRBD1
j_gene: TRBJ1-2
abundance: -
v_gene: TRBV4-2
CDR3nt: TGTGCCAGCAGTGATTCGACAGGGGGCCTAGGCGTCTATGGCTACACCTTC
CDR3aa: CASSDSTGGLGVYGYTF

d_gene: -
j_gene: TRBJ2-1
abundance: medium-sized
v_gene: TRBV24-1
CDR3nt: TGTGCCACCAGTGAGGCAGGGAATGTGGATGAGCAGTTCTTC
CDR3aa: CATSEAGNVDEQFF